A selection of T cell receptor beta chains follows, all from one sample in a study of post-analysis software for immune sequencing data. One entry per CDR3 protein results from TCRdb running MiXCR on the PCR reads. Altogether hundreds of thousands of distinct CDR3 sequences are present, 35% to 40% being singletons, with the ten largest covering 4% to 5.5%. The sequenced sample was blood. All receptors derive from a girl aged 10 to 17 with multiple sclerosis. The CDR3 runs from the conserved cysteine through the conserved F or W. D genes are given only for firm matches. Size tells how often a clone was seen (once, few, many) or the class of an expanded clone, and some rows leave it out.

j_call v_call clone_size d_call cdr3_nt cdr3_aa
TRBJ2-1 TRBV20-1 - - TGCAGTGCCCAGAGCCAACAGGTGGGCCCCCGCAATGAGCAGTTCTTC CSAQSQQVGPRNEQFF
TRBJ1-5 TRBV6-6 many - TGTGCCACCGCACTGACAGGTAACAATCAGCCCCAGCATTTT CATALTGNNQPQHF
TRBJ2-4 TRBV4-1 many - TGCGCCAGCAGCCAAGAAGATCTCAATGGGGACATTCAGTACTTC CASSQEDLNGDIQYF
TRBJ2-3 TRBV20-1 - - TGCAGTGCTCCGGCCAGGGCTAGCACAGATACGCAGTATTTT CSAPARASTDTQYF
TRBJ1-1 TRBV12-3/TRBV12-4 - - TGTGCCAGCAGTTCGGGCACTGAAGCTTTCTTT CASSSGTEAFF
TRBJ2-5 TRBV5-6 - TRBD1 TGTGCCAGCAGGACAGGGGGCGCCGGGACCCAGTACTTC CASRTGGAGTQYF
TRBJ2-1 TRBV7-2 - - TGTACCAGCAGCTTAGCTGGTCAGGGGTACGATGAGCAGTTCTTC CTSSLAGQGYDEQFF
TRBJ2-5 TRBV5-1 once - TGCGCCAGCAGCTCCTGGGGGTTGGAGACCCAGTACTTC CASSSWGLETQYF
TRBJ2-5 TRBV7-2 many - TGTGCCAGCAACCTAGACGGGAGTGCGGGCGGGGAGACCCAGTACTTC CASNLDGSAGGETQYF
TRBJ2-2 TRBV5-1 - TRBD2 TGCGCCAGCAGCCCGGGACTAGCGGGCCCCGGGGAGCTGTTTTTT CASSPGLAGPGELFF
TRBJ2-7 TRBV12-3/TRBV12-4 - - TGTGCCAGCAGTTTAGCGGCGGGAATCCCACCCTACGAGCAGTACTTC CASSLAAGIPPYEQYF
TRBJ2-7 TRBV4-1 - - TGCGCCAGCAGCCCCGTCGGGACGAACCGTGGCGAGCAGTACTTC CASSPVGTNRGEQYF
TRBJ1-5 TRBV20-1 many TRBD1 TGCAGTGCTAGCGACAGGGCCAATCAGCCCCAGCATTTT CSASDRANQPQHF
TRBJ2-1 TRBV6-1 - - TGTGCCAGCACCTGGACAAGGAGCTCCTACGATGAGCAGTTCTTC CASTWTRSSYDEQFF
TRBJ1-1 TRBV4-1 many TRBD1 TGCGCCAGCAGCCGTCGACAGGGATGGAGGAACACTGAAGCTTTCTTT CASSRRQGWRNTEAFF
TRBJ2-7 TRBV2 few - TGTGCCAGCAGTCCAACAGGACAGACCTACGAGCAGTACTTC CASSPTGQTYEQYF
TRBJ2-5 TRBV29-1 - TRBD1 TGCAGCGGACAGGGTTTTGAAGAGACCCAGTACTTC CSGQGFEETQYF
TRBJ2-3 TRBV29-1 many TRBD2 TGCAGCGTTGTAGCGGGAGTTATTACAGATACGCAGTATTTT CSVVAGVITDTQYF
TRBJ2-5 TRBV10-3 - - TGTGCCATCAGTGAAATGGGGAGCCAAGAGACCCAGTACTTC CAISEMGSQETQYF
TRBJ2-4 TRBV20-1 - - TGCAGTGCTAGTCGCCCAGGAGGGTCCAAAAACATTCAGTACTTC CSASRPGGSKNIQYF
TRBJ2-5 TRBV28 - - TGTGCCAGCAGTCACAGACAGGGAGGAGAGACCCAGTACTTC CASSHRQGGETQYF
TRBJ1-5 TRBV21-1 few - TGTGCCAGCAGCAAAGGGGTCTCCGAGACAGGGAGCAATCAGCCCCAGCATTTT CASSKGVSETGSNQPQHF
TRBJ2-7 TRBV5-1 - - TGCGCCAGCAGCTTGGAGAGCGTCCTCTCCTACGAGCAGTACTTC CASSLESVLSYEQYF
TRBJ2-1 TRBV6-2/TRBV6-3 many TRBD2 TGTGCCAGCAGTTCGCTGACTAGCGGAGACTACAATGAGCAGTTCTTC CASSSLTSGDYNEQFF
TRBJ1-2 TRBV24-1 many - TGTGCCACCAGTCGAGGGGGTCGGGAAGGCTACACCTTC CATSRGGREGYTF
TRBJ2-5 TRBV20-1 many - TGCAGTGCTAGGAGCAGTGTGGAGACCCAGTACTTC CSARSSVETQYF
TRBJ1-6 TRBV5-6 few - TGTGCCAGCAGCTTTCGGGCCATGACAGGAACCCTTAATTCACCCCTCCACTTT CASSFRAMTGTLNSPLHF
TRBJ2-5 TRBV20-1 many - TGCAGTGCTAGTTGGGGGCAAGAGACCCAGTACTTC CSASWGQETQYF
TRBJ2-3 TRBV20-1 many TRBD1 TGCAGTGCCCCCGGACAGGGTTCAGATACGCAGTATTTT CSAPGQGSDTQYF
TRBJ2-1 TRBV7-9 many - TGTGCCACCTCGACCGGGGACTCACGGGGCGAGCAGTTCTTC CATSTGDSRGEQFF
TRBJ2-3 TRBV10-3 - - TGTGCCATCAGTGAGTCCGCCGGGGCCCTCGGAGATACGCAGTATTTT CAISESAGALGDTQYF
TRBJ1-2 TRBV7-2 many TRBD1 TGTGCCAGCAGCTTAGGACAGGGGGGAACTGGCTACACCTTC CASSLGQGGTGYTF
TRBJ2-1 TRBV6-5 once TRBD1 TGTGCCAGCAGTTACTCGACAGGGCTCGAGGAACAGTTCTTC CASSYSTGLEEQFF
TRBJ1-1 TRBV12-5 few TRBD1 TGTGCTAGTGGTTCCCGACAGGGGCTTTCTTTCTTT CASGSRQGLSFF
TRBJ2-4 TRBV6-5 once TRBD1 TGTGCCAGCAGGTCGACAGGGGAAGTAGGGACCCAGTACTTT CASRSTGEVGTQYF
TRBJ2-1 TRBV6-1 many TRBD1 TGTGCCAGCACAGTCAGGGGGAGTTCGATAAATGAGCAGTTCTTC CASTVRGSSINEQFF
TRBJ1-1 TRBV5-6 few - TGTGCCAGCAGCCTGGGACGGAACGATGAAGCTTTCTTT CASSLGRNDEAFF
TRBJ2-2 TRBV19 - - TGTGCCGGTAGCTTTCTCACCGGGGAGCTGTTTTTT CAGSFLTGELFF
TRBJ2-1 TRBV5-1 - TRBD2 TGCGCCAGCAGCTTGCCCGAGACTAGCGGGGGATCCTACAATGAGCAGTTCTTC CASSLPETSGGSYNEQFF
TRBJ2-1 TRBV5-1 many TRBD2 TGCGCCAGCACCGTAGCGGGAGGGCCCTACAATGAGCAGTTCTTC CASTVAGGPYNEQFF
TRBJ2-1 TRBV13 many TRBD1 TGTGCCAGCACCTCCGACAGGGCCTCCTACAATGAGCAGTTCTTC CASTSDRASYNEQFF
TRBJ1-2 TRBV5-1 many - TGCGCCAGCAGCTTGCGACCCGGGGCCTCGCTTAACTATGGCTACACCTTC CASSLRPGASLNYGYTF